The source of this TCR beta chain is a study of blood T cell repertoires in COVID-19. Background on the study: Acute-phase and convalescent COVID-19 samples originated in the United States, Italy and Spain. PBMCs, B-cell-depleted T cells, or T cells were the source of the cDNA or gDNA that made up the material.

In this sample, this clone turned up a few times. Under the authors' procedure: Amplifying reference gene primers gave estimates of nucleated cell counts. Measured with immunoSEQ multiplex PCR; TCRdb has only the in-frame clones, and not every one. The D gene and trimming were derived from the DNA, and the V and J assignments and clone size from that table. The sample consists of over 80,000 clones, roughly 88% of them appearing once. Germline CDR1 is SGHTA and CDR2 is FQGNSA. The CDR3 has 13 residues. Deletions cut 5 bases from V and 0 bases from J, with 5 bases between. Material for sequencing was peripheral blood. This chain links TRBV7-2 with TRBJ2-1, with D unclear. This sequence was found in a woman of 80 years or more with acute or convalescent COVID-19. The CDR3 region has the DNA TGTGCCAGCAGCCCGAGCTCCTACAATGAGCAGTTCTTC. Translation gives CASSPSSYNEQFF.